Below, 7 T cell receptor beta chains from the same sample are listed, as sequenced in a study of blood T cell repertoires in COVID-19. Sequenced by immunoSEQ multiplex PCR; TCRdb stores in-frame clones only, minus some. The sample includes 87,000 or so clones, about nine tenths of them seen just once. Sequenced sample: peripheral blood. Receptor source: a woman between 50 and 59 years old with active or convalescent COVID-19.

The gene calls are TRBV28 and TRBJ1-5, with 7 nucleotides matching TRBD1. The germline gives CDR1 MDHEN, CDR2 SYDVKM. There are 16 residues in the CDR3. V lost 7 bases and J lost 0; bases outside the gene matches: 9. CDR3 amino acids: CASNSQGVGSNQPQHF. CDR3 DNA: TGTGCCAGCAATAGCCAGGGGGTCGGTAGCAATCAGCCCCAGCATTTT.

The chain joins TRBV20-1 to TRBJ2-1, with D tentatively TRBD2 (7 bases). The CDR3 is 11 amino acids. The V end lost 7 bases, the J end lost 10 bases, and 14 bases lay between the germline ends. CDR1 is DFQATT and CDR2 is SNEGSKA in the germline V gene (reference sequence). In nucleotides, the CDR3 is TGCAGTGTCAGGGGAGCGGGAGAGCAGTTCTTC. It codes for CSVRGAGEQFF.

In nucleotides, the CDR3 is TGTGCCATCAGTGAGTCGACAGGGGGCGCTGAGGGCTACACCTTC. Its translation is CAISESTGGAEGYTF. The V and J genes are TRBV10-3 and TRBJ1-2; 10 nucleotides line up with TRBD1. Germline CDR1 ENHRY, CDR2 SYGVKD. After removal of 0 bases from V and 8 bases from J, the junction contained 6 bases not matched to a gene. This CDR3 spans 15 amino acids.

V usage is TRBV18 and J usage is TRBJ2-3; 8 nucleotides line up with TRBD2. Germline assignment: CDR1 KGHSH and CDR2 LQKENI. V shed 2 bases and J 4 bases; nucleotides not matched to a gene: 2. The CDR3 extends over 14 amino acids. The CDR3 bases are TGTGCCAGCTCACCAACGGGGGGGCCAGATACGCAGTATTTT. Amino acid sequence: CASSPTGGPDTQYF.

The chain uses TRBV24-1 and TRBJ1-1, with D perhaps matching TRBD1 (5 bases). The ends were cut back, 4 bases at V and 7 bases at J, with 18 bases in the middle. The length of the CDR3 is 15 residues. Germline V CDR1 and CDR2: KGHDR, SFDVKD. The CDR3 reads CATSDPTSGRVEAFF. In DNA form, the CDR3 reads TGTGCCACCAGTGACCCAACATCGGGCAGGGTTGAAGCTTTCTTT.

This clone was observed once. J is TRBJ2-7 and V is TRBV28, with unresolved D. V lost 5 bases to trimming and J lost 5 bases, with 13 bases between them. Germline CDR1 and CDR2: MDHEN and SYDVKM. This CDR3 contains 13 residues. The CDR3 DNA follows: TGTGCCAGCAGTGAGATTAGTCGAAACGAGCAGTACTTC. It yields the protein CASSEISRNEQYF.

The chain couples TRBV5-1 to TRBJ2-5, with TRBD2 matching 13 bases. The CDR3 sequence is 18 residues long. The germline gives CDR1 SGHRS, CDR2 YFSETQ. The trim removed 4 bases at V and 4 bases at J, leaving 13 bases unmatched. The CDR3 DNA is TGCGCCAGCAGCCAAGCGGGACTAGCGGGGATTAAGGCAGAGACCCAGTACTTC. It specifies CASSQAGLAGIKAETQYF. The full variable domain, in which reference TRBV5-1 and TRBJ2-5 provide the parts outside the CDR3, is KAGVTQTPRYLIKTRGQQVTLSCSPISGHRSVSWYQQTPGQGLQFLFEYFSETQRNKGNFPGRFSGRQFSNSRSEMNVSTLELGDSALYLCASSQAGLAGIKAETQYFGPGTRLLVL.